This entry lists 31 T cell receptor beta chains sequenced from one sample in a study of shared clonotypes between healthy human individuals. The data were produced by immunoSEQ multiplex PCR, yet TCRdb's version contains in-frame clones alone and is incomplete. The sample holds about 1.1 million clones, around 82% seen once. The sequencing sample was made of memory CD4+ T cells from PBMCs. Subset reported: CD45RA-negative fraction. The source of these receptors is a man aged 18 to 29 in good health. Some clones in this sample may be carry-over from other donors' samples.

This chain connects TRBV6-5 to TRBJ2-3, with D perhaps TRBD1 (6 bases). V gave up 5 bases and J gave up 4 bases, with 10 bases separating them. The CDR3 is 13 amino acids. From germline, CDR1 is MNHEY and CDR2 SVGAGI. The CDR3 protein is CASSTTGPDTQYF. CDR3 DNA sequence: TGTGCCAGCAGTACCACAGGGCCAGATACGCAGTATTTT.

The rearrangement links TRBV5-4 to TRBJ2-5, with D maybe TRBD1 (5 bases). V dropped 0 bases and J dropped 8 bases, with 17 bases sitting between them. This CDR3 is 15 amino acids long. From germline, CDR1 is SGHNT and CDR2 YYREEE (reference sequence). The CDR3 loop is CASSLAPRQTLTQYF. The CDR3, as DNA: TGTGCCAGCAGCTTGGCCCCGAGACAGACCCTAACCCAGTACTTC.

This clone has just one count. The V gene is TRBV6-6, the J gene TRBJ2-7; 7 bases are a match to TRBD1. The trim removed 4 bases at V and 6 bases at J, leaving 6 bases unmatched. Germline V gene data show CDR1 as MNHNY and CDR2 as SVGAGI (reference sequence). The CDR3 runs 13 residues. CDR3 in amino acids: CASSFGTVSEQYF. The CDR3 DNA is TGTGCCAGCAGTTTTGGGACAGTGTCCGAGCAGTACTTC.

The V and J genes are TRBV9 and TRBJ2-1, with 8 bases fitting TRBD2. Germline V CDR1 and CDR2: SGDLS, YYNGEE. The J segment lost 2 bases and the V segment lost 4 bases, leaving 14 bases of the junction unmatched. CDR3 length: 18 amino acids. CDR3 DNA: TGTGCCAGCAGCCCCCCTCTCCGGGCTAGCGGGCCCTACAATGAGCAGTTCTTC. This encodes CASSPPLRASGPYNEQFF.

The chain couples TRBV27 to TRBJ2-3, with a possible D match to TRBD2 (7 bases). The CDR3 has 15 amino acids. Germline CDR1 is MNHEY and CDR2 is SMNVEV (reference sequence). Trimming stripped 2 bases from V and 9 bases from J, with 18 bases between. CDR3 coding DNA: TGTGCCAGCAGTTTAGGGGTCGGGGGGAGGGGGACGCAGTATTTT. Protein: CASSLGVGGRGTQYF.

CDR3 in amino acids: CSVGRRVADNEQFF. CDR3 sequence (DNA): TGCAGCGTGGGGAGGAGAGTAGCGGACAATGAGCAGTTCTTC. The rearrangement links TRBV29-1 to TRBJ2-1, with D possibly being TRBD2 (6 bases). The CDR3 length is 14 residues. The germline gives CDR1 SQVTM, CDR2 ANQGSEA. Deletions cut 6 bases from V and 5 bases from J, with 17 bases between.

In the case of this clone: At one of its ends the junction is not consistent with the germline gene, which may arise from a read error. The chain joins TRBV9 to TRBJ2-2, with a tentative D call TRBD2 (5 bases). CDR1 SGDLS and CDR2 YYNGEE come from the germline V gene. The CDR3 runs to 17 residues. This CDR3 is CASSKGDLERATGELFF. Here the CDR3 DNA reads TGTGCCAGCTCCAAAGGAGATCTCGAGAGGGCCACCGGAGAGCTGTTTTTT.

In regard to this clone: This may be a read error: a much more frequent sequence differs by one nucleotide. This same CDR3 is encoded by further DNA sequences in the sample. The chain links TRBV6-6 to TRBJ2-7; unclear D gene. Germline V gene sequence: CDR1 MNHNY, CDR2 SVGAGI (reference sequence). The CDR3 has 13 residues. CDR3 sequence: CASSLSTNYKQYF. CDR3 nucleotides: TGCGCCAGCAGTTTGTCAACCAACTACAAGCAATACTTC.

This clone was counted a single time. A much larger clone lies one base from this, so it may be a read error. The chain couples TRBV6-6 to TRBJ1-1; 7 nucleotides agree with TRBD1. The CDR3 runs 13 residues. Germline V gene data show CDR1 as MNHNY and CDR2 as SVGAGI (reference sequence). Trimming cost V 6 bases and J 1 base; bases outside gene matches: 2. The CDR3 coding sequence is TGTGCCAGCAGCGGACAGGCGAACACTGAAGCTTTCTTT. Translated: CASSGQANTEAFF.

V gene TRBV28 combines with J gene TRBJ1-5; D gene unclear. Germline loops: CDR1 MDHEN, CDR2 SYDVKM. The CDR3 is made up of 16 amino acids. Trimming removed 4 bases from V and 2 bases from J, with 15 bases in between. The chain's CDR3 is CASSSPPVGRNQPQHF. CDR3 nucleotide sequence: TGTGCCAGCAGTTCCCCCCCGGTAGGGCGCAATCAGCCCCAGCATTTT.

This clone was recorded only once. V is TRBV9 and J is TRBJ2-1; tentatively, D is TRBD2 (6 bases). Trimming left V 0 bases short and J 10 bases short, with 20 bases between. The CDR3 covers 16 residues. CDR1 is SGDLS and CDR2 is YYNGEE in the germline V gene. The CDR3 nucleotides read TGTGCCAGCAGCGTAGTCGAGACTAGTATATGGGTGGAGCAGTTCTTC. Its translation is CASSVVETSIWVEQFF. Filled out from reference TRBV9 and TRBJ2-1, the complete variable domain reads DSGVTQTPKHLITATGQRVTLRCSPRSGDLSVYWYQQSLDQGLQFLIQYYNGEERAKGNILERFSAQQFPDLHSELNLSSLELGDSALYFCASSVVETSIWVEQFFGPGTRLTVL.

Note on this clone: The identical CDR3 is also encoded by other nucleotide sequences in the sample. The genes are TRBV19 and TRBJ1-2, with D perhaps TRBD1 (5 bases). The CDR3 consists of 12 residues. With 7 bases removed from V and 7 bases from J, the gap between germline ends came to 13 bases. CDR1 and CDR2 (germline): LNHDA, SQIVND (reference sequence). DNA of the CDR3: TGTGCCAGTACCCGGGGGGAGCGTGGCTACACCTTC. Translated, it gives CASTRGERGYTF.

This clone showed up just a few times. The rearrangement joins TRBV6-6 to TRBJ2-1; D is undetermined. Germline V gene sequence: CDR1 MNHNY, CDR2 SVGAGI (reference sequence). Between the trimmed V and J ends, which lost 2 bases and 7 bases, there was a span of 12 bases. This CDR3 has 14 amino acids. DNA of the CDR3: TGTGCCAGCAGTTACACCCTAACAGAGAATGAGCAGTTCTTC. It translates to CASSYTLTENEQFF.

Worth noting for this clone: The junction differs from germline at one of its ends, possibly a read error. The V gene is TRBV4-3, the J gene TRBJ1-2, with 7 bases that match TRBD1. CDR1 and CDR2 from the germline V gene are LGHNA and YSLEER. The CDR3 runs to 14 residues. For the CDR3, the DNA is TGCGCCAGCAGCCAAGCCAGACAGGGAGTCTCCACCTTCTTC. It is translated as CASSQARQGVSTFF.

The chain couples TRBV19 to TRBJ2-4; tentative D call: TRBD2 (6 bases). The V gene lost 8 bases and the J gene lost 1 base, with 15 bases spanning the gap. Germline V gene sequence: CDR1 LNHDA, CDR2 SQIVND (reference sequence). The CDR3 has 15 residues. CDR3 coding DNA: TGTGCCAGTCTCCCTAGCGCGTTTGCCAAAAACATTCAGTACTTC. Its protein product is CASLPSAFAKNIQYF.

V is TRBV6-1 and J is TRBJ2-1; 10 bases are shared with TRBD2. This CDR3 spans 14 amino acids. V lost 6 bases, J lost 8 bases, and 7 bases stayed unmatched. Looked up from germline, CDR1 is MNHNS and CDR2 is SASEGT. The CDR3 nucleotides are TGTGCCAGCAGGTCCGGGACTAGCGTCTATGAGCAGTTCTTC. This codes for CASRSGTSVYEQFF.

This clone has ten or more counts. The chain is built from TRBV7-9 and TRBJ2-3, with D unresolved. The CDR3 is 17 residues long. V lost 5 bases and J lost 1, with 19 bases in between. In germline, CDR1 is SEHNR, CDR2 FQNEAQ (reference sequence). CDR3 protein: CASSLLRPALGTDTQYF. CDR3 nucleotide sequence: TGTGCCAGCAGCCTGTTGAGACCAGCGCTAGGCACAGATACGCAGTATTTT.

This clone occurred once. The rearrangement joins TRBV7-2 to TRBJ2-1, with D tentatively TRBD2 (5 bases). Per germline, CDR1 SGHTA and CDR2 FQGNSA. Trimming cost V 5 bases and J 6 bases, with 20 bases left between them. The CDR3 is 16 amino acids. CDR3 DNA sequence: TGTGCCAGCAGCCTTACTGCGACGGGAAGTCGCAATGAGCAGTTCTTC. Protein product: CASSLTATGSRNEQFF.

The V and J genes are TRBV14 and TRBJ2-7, with D perhaps matching TRBD1 (6 bases). The length of the CDR3 is 12 residues. Per germline, CDR1 SGHDN and CDR2 FVKESK. Deletions cut 8 bases from V and 2 bases from J, with 10 bases between. CDR3 in DNA: TGTGCCAGCGCTGGACAGACCTACGAGCAGTACTTC. Its translation is CASAGQTYEQYF.

V usage is TRBV5-1 and J usage is TRBJ2-7, with 12 bases identical to TRBD2. Germline lookup yields CDR1 SGHRS and CDR2 YFSETQ. This CDR3 is 14 amino acids long. Trimming removed 3 bases from V and 5 bases from J; junction bases left unmatched: 3. Here the CDR3 reads CASSSRLAGDEQYF. CDR3 bases: TGCGCCAGCAGCTCAAGACTAGCGGGAGACGAGCAGTACTTC.

V usage is TRBV7-6 and J usage is TRBJ2-7; no firm D call. V lost 2 bases and J 0 bases, leaving 8 bases between the germline ends. From germline, CDR1 is SGHVS and CDR2 FNYEAQ. This CDR3 is built from 14 residues. CDR3 DNA sequence: TGTGCCAGCAGCTTAACGCACAACTCCTACGAGCAGTACTTC. Protein sequence: CASSLTHNSYEQYF.

The chain couples TRBV6-1 to TRBJ1-2; D gene ambiguous. This CDR3 is 15 amino acids long. Trimming removed 1 base from V and 4 bases from J, with 13 bases in between. Germline values: CDR1 MNHNS, CDR2 SASEGT. The CDR3: CASSEGVDGVYGYTF. CDR3 bases: TGTGCCAGCAGTGAAGGAGTCGATGGAGTCTATGGCTACACCTTC.

The gene calls are TRBV27 and TRBJ1-1, with TRBD1 as a possible D gene (6 bases). The length of the CDR3 is 13 residues. Germline loops: CDR1 MNHEY, CDR2 SMNVEV (reference sequence). V was pared by 6 bases and J by 11 bases, with 19 bases between. The CDR3 DNA follows: TGTGCCAGCAGAAAGGGACACTCGAATATGGCTTTCTTT. It encodes CASRKGHSNMAFF.

This clone has more than one count but fewer than ten. This sequence joins TRBV5-4 and TRBJ2-3; TRBD1 is a possible D gene (6 bases). V lost 0 bases to trimming and J lost 0 bases, with 8 bases between them. Germline-derived CDR1 and CDR2 are SGHNT and YYREEE (reference sequence). This CDR3 is 15 amino acids long. The CDR3 spells CASSLAGHSTDTQYF. In nucleotides, the CDR3 is TGTGCCAGCAGCTTGGCGGGACACAGCACAGATACGCAGTATTTT.

This chain links TRBV15 with TRBJ2-1, with 8 bases matching TRBD1. This CDR3 is 15 amino acids long. V shed 5 bases and J 5 bases; nucleotides not matched to a gene: 8. From germline, CDR1 is LNHNV and CDR2 YYDKDF (reference sequence). The CDR3 here is CATSSGQGMNNEQFF. The CDR3 DNA sequence: TGTGCCACCAGCTCTGGACAGGGTATGAACAATGAGCAGTTCTTC.

The rearrangement joins TRBV18 to TRBJ2-1, with D hard to call. CDR1 is KGHSH and CDR2 is LQKENI in the germline V gene. The V end lost 2 bases, the J end lost 2 bases, and 7 bases lay between the germline ends. The CDR3 sequence is 14 residues long. CDR3 sequence: CASSPGITYNEQFF. In nucleotides, the CDR3 is TGTGCCAGCTCACCAGGGATCACCTACAATGAGCAGTTCTTC.

This rearrangement joins TRBV28 to TRBJ1-2; no definite D call. CDR1 and CDR2 from the germline V gene are MDHEN and SYDVKM. Trimming took off 3 bases at V and 3 bases at J, with 8 bases between the two ends. The CDR3 runs to 13 residues. CDR3 region: CASSLREDYGYTF. The CDR3 bases are TGTGCCAGCAGTTTGAGGGAGGACTATGGCTACACCTTC.

Comments on this clone: This could be a read error, since a much larger clone is one nucleotide away. The sample has other DNA sequences that encode this CDR3 too. This chain uses TRBV30 with TRBJ1-1, with D uncertain. The CDR3 is 13 residues long. Germline values: CDR1 GTSNPN, CDR2 SVGIG (reference sequence). CDR3 in amino acids: CAWSAGFTMEAFF. CDR3 coding DNA: TGTGCCTGGTCCGCGGGGTTTACAATGGAAGCCTTCTTT.

V usage is TRBV4-3 and J usage is TRBJ1-1, with TRBD1 as a possible D gene (6 bases). The CDR3 consists of 18 residues. The ends were cut back, 0 bases at V and 3 bases at J, with 20 bases in the middle. Germline values: CDR1 LGHNA, CDR2 YSLEER. CDR3: CASSQDLQGSVVDTEAFF. The CDR3 DNA reads TGCGCCAGCAGCCAAGATCTACAGGGATCAGTAGTAGACACTGAAGCTTTCTTT.

This clone was recorded once. The chain has TRBV2 and TRBJ2-1; D not certain. This CDR3 has 11 residues. V was shortened by 3 bases and J by 12 bases, with 9 bases between the two germline ends. CDR1 and CDR2 (germline): SNHLY, FYNNEI. For the CDR3, the DNA is TGTGCCAGCAGTGAGTCAGTTAGGCAGTTCTTC. Amino acid sequence: CASSESVRQFF.

The chain joins TRBV6-5 to TRBJ2-1, with 13 bases identical to TRBD2. Germline values: CDR1 MNHEY, CDR2 SVGAGI. The CDR3 spans 16 residues. The J segment lost 6 bases and the V segment lost 0 bases, leaving 2 bases of the junction unmatched. CDR3 DNA: TGTGCCAGCAGTTACTCCAGGACTAGCGGGGGCAATGAGCAGTTCTTC. It yields the protein CASSYSRTSGGNEQFF.